What follows is one TCR beta chain and its context. This entry comes from a study of blood T cell repertoires in COVID-19. The length of the CDR3 is 15 residues. Trimming pared 10 bases from V and 0 bases from J, leaving 16 bases between. The germline V gene has CDR1 SGHTS and CDR2 YDEGEE. TCRdb keeps only in-frame clones here, not all; method: immunoSEQ multiplex PCR. The profile shows approximately 530,000 clones, about 88% of them singletons. This TCR was recovered from a woman in her 50s with COVID-19, enrolled during active disease. This rearrangement joins TRBV5-8 to TRBJ2-2; possibly TRBD1 for D (6 bases). Sequencing input: peripheral blood. CDR3 nucleotide sequence: TGTGCCCGAAGGGGGACACCTTCGAACACCGGGGAGCTGTTTTTT. Translating gives CARRGTPSNTGELFF.